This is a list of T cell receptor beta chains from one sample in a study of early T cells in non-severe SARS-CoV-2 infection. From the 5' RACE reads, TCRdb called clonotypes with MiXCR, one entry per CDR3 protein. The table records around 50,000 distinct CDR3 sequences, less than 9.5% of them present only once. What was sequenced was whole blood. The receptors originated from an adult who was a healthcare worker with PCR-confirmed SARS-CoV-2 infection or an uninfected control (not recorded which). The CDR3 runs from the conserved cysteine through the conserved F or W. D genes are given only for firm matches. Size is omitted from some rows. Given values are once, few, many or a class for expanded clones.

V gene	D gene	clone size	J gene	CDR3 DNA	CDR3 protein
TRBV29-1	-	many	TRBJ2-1	TGCAGCGTTCTTCAGAGGTTTTCCTACAATGAGCAGTTCTTC	CSVLQRFSYNEQFF
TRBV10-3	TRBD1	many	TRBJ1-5	TGTGCCACAGGACAGGGTTATAGCAATCAGCCCCAGCATTTT	CATGQGYSNQPQHF
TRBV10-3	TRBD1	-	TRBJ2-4	TGTGCCATCAGCCTGACAGGGGCCAAAAACATTCAGTACTTC	CAISLTGAKNIQYF
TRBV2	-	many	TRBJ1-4	TGTGCCAGCAGTGCAAGGGGAGGAAAACTGTTTTTT	CASSARGGKLFF
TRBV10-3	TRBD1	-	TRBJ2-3	TGTGCCATCAGTGTTCAAGGACAGGCCGGCGAATATTTT	CAISVQGQAGEYF
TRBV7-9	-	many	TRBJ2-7	TGTGCCAGCAGCTCGTCTTATGGGGGCGAGCAGTACTTC	CASSSSYGGEQYF
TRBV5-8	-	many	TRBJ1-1	TGTGCCAGCAGCTTGGTGGGGACCGGAGAAGCTTTCTTT	CASSLVGTGEAFF
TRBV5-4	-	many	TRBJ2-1	TGTGCCAGCAGCTTATCTTCAGGAGTCTACAATGAGCAGTTCTTC	CASSLSSGVYNEQFF
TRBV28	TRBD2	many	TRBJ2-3	TGTGCCAGCAGCTGGACTAGCTTAAGCACAGATACGCAGTATTTT	CASSWTSLSTDTQYF
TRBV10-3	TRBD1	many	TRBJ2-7	TGTGCCATCAGCGAAAGCTCCGGGACAGGGAAAGAGCAGTACTTC	CAISESSGTGKEQYF
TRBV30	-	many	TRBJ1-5	TGTGCCTGGAGTACCTCGTCGGATCAGCCCCAGCATTTT	CAWSTSSDQPQHF
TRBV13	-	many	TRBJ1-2	TGTGCCAGTCAGCGTACGGGGGTTTATGGCTACACCTTC	CASQRTGVYGYTF
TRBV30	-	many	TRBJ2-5	TGTGCCTGGAGTAGAAACCAAGAGACCCAGTACTTC	CAWSRNQETQYF
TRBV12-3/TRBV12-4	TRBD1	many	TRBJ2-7	TGTGCCAGCGGGATTTGGGACAGGGAAGAGCAGTACTTC	CASGIWDREEQYF
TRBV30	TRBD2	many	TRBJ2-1	TGTGCCTGGGTACCCCTTGTAGCGGGGTACAATGAGCAGTTCTTC	CAWVPLVAGYNEQFF
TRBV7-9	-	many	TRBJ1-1	TGTGCCAGCAGCTACGGACAGAACACTGAAGCTTTCTTT	CASSYGQNTEAFF
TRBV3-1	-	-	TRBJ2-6	TGTGCCAGCAGCCAAGATAGGGGGGCTGGGGCCAACGTCCTGACTTTC	CASSQDRGAGANVLTF
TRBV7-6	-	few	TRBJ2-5	TGTGCCAGCAGCTTAGCGGGTGGTTTTGGAGAGACCCAGTACTTC	CASSLAGGFGETQYF
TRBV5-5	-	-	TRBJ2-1	TGTGCCAGCAGCTTATTGTTAGTGCGGGGAAGCTCCTACAATGAGCAGTTCTTC	CASSLLLVRGSSYNEQFF
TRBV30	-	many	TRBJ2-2	TGTGCCTGGAGTGTACAGCGCAACACCGGGGAGCTGTTTTTT	CAWSVQRNTGELFF
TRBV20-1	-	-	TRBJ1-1	TGCAGTGCTTTCGGACATTCGAACACTGAAGCTTTCTTT	CSAFGHSNTEAFF
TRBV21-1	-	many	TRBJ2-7	TGTGCCAGCAGTGTAACCGGACAGAGCTCCTACGAGCAGTACTTC	CASSVTGQSSYEQYF
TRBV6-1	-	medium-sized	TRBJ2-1	TGTGCCAGCAGTGAGAGGGAGTCGGGACACAATGAGCAGTTCTTC	CASSERESGHNEQFF
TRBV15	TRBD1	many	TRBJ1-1	TGTGCCACCAGCGGATATTACAGGGGCGACACTGAAGCTTTCTTT	CATSGYYRGDTEAFF
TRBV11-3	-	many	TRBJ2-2	TGTGCCAGCAGCTTACGGGAAGGGGCCGGGGAGCTGTTTTTT	CASSLREGAGELFF
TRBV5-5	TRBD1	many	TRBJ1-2	TGTGCCAGCAGCCGTGAGGGCAGGGGGAACTATGGCTACACCTTC	CASSREGRGNYGYTF
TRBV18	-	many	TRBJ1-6	TGTGCCAGCTCACTTGAATGGGACCGCCGCCCTAATTCACCCCTCCACTTT	CASSLEWDRRPNSPLHF
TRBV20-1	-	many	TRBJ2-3	TGCAGTGCTAGGAGGTTCAAGGGGGCGCAGTATTTT	CSARRFKGAQYF
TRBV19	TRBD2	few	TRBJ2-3	TGTGCCAGTAGTTCTAGCGGGGGGCGAACAGATACGCAGTATTTT	CASSSSGGRTDTQYF
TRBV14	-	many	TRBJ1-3	TGTGCCAGCAGCCAACAGAATAGCGGAAACACCATATATTTT	CASSQQNSGNTIYF
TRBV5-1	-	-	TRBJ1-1	TGCGCCAGCACCGACACAATGAACACTGAAGCTTTCTTT	CASTDTMNTEAFF
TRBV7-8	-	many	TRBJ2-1	TGTGCCAGCAGCTTATCTGGTTACAATGAGCAGTTCTTC	CASSLSGYNEQFF
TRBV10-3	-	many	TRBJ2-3	TGTGCCATCAGTGAAGCCGGCACAGATACGCAGTATTTT	CAISEAGTDTQYF
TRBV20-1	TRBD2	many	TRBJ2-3	TGCAGTCTAGTGACTAGCCCTAGCACAGATACGCAGTATTTT	CSLVTSPSTDTQYF
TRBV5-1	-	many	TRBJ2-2	TGCGCCACCTTGGGCCCCACCGGGGAGCTGTTTTTT	CATLGPTGELFF
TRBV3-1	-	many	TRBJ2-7	TGTGCCAGCAGCCAAAGATTTGGGCGGGTCTCCTCCTACGAGCAGTACTTC	CASSQRFGRVSSYEQYF
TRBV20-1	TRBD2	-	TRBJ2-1	TGCAGTGCCAGTAGCGGGAGAGGGGGTTACAATGAGCAGTTCTTC	CSASSGRGGYNEQFF
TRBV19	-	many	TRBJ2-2	TGTGCCAGTAGTGTGGGACCGAACACCGGGGAGCTGTTTTTT	CASSVGPNTGELFF
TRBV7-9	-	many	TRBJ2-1	TGTGCCAGCAGCTTAGCGTTGACGGGTGAGCAGTTCTTC	CASSLALTGEQFF
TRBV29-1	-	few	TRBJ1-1	TGCAGCGTTGGGGGAGGGGAGTTAACTGAAGCTTTCTTT	CSVGGGELTEAFF
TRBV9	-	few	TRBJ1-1	TGTGCCAGCAGCGTAGCTGACGCGGACACTGAAGCTTTCTTT	CASSVADADTEAFF
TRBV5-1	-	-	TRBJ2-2	TGCGCCAGCAGCTTGGGACGGAGCGGGACCGGGGAGCTGTTTTTT	CASSLGRSGTGELFF
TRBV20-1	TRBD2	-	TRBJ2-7	TGCAGTGCTAGTTCCAGCGGGAGGTACGAGCAGTACTTC	CSASSSGRYEQYF
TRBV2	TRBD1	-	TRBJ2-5	TGTGCCAGCAGTGATAGGGGGCTCCCGGAGACCCAGTACTTC	CASSDRGLPETQYF
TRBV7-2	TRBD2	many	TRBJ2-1	TGTGCCAGCAGCGATAGGGGGAGGGGAGCGGGAGCTAGGAATGAGCAGTTCTTC	CASSDRGRGAGARNEQFF
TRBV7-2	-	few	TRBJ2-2	TGTGCCAGCAGCTCCTTCACCGGGGAGCTGTTTTTT	CASSSFTGELFF
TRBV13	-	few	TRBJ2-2	TGTGCCAGCGATGCCAGGAAAGACAGAAACACCGGGGAGCTGTTTTTT	CASDARKDRNTGELFF
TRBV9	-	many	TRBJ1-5	TGTGCCAGCAGCCTGGGAGGGGATAGCAATCAGCCCCAGCATTTT	CASSLGGDSNQPQHF
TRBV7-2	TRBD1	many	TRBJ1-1	TGTGCCAGCAGCGACAGGGGGCGACGAACTGAAGCTTTCTTT	CASSDRGRRTEAFF
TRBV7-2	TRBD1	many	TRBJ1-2	TGTGCCACCGACCGGGACAGAGTACAACCTAACTATGGCTACACCTTC	CATDRDRVQPNYGYTF
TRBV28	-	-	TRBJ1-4	TGTGCCAGCAGTCCCGCCGGTGCAACTAATGAAAAACTGTTTTTT	CASSPAGATNEKLFF
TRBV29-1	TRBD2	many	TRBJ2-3	TGCAGCGTTGCGCACGGGAGGGGCACAGATACGCAGTATTTT	CSVAHGRGTDTQYF
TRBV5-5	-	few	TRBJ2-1	TGTGCCAGCAGCTTGAGTCTGCGCTCCTACAATGAGCAGTTCTTC	CASSLSLRSYNEQFF
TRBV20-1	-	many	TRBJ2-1	TGCAGTGCCCACAGATCTCCGGGACCGCGCGGGGTAGGGGGGCAGTTCTTC	CSAHRSPGPRGVGGQFF
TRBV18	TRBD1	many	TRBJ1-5	TGTGCCAGCTCATTCGACAGGGATCAGCCCCAGCATTTT	CASSFDRDQPQHF
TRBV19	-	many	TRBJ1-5	TGTGCCAGTCAATTCACATACAATCAGCCCCAGCATTTT	CASQFTYNQPQHF
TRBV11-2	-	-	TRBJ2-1	TGTGCCAGCAGCTCGATAAGGGGCAATGAGCAGTTCTTC	CASSSIRGNEQFF
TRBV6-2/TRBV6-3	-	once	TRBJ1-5	TGTGCCAGCACCCCGAGGTGGGGGTCGGGGCCCCAGCATTTT	CASTPRWGSGPQHF
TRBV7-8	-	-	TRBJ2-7	TGTGCCAGCAGCATGACAGGTTACGAGCAGTACTTC	CASSMTGYEQYF